This TCR beta chain appears in the sequencing data of a study of neurological immune-mediated disorders. Serving as healthy controls were blood bank volunteers based in Maryland, USA. CDR1 is SGHKS, CDR2 YYEKEE, per germline (reference sequence). With 4 bases removed from V and 1 base from J, the gap between germline ends came to 8 bases. The CDR3 sequence is 13 residues long. Study-wide results and limits: Because no CDR3 amino acid sequences were shared across subjects by expanded clones, private repertoires were suggested in all groups.

At least ten counts were recorded for this clonotype. Its matching antigen is unknown. TCRdb analysed the 5' RACE reads with MiXCR anew, one entry per CDR3 protein. The sample consists of about 48,000 distinct CDR3 sequences, roughly a quarter of them appearing once. This receptor was identified in a woman in her sixties or seventies in good health. The sample comprised PBMCs. This chain joins TRBV5-5 and TRBJ1-1; D call uncertain. This CDR3 is CASSGLWNTEAFF. The CDR3 DNA reads as TGTGCCAGCAGCGGGTTATGGAACACTGAAGCTTTCTTT.